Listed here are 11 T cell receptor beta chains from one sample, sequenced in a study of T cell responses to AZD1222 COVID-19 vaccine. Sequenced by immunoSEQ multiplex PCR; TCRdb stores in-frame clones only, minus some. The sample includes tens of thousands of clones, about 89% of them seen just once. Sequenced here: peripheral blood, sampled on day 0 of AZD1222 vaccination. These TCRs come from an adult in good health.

In DNA, the CDR3 is TGTGCCAGCAGCAACCGAGACAGGGAAGCCTACGAGCAGTACTTC. Its translation: CASSNRDREAYEQYF. The chain combines TRBV21-1 with TRBJ2-7; the DNA was not compared with TRBD1, the D call given in the table. TRBV21-1 is tagged as a pseudogene. CDR3 length: 15 residues.

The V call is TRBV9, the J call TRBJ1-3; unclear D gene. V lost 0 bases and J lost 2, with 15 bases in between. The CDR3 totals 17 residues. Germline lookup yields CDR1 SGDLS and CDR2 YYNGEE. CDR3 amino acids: CASSVDLWAETGNTIYF. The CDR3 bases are TGTGCCAGCAGCGTAGACCTGTGGGCAGAGACTGGAAACACCATATATTTT.

For the CDR3, the DNA is TGTGCCAGCAGCCAACGACCCCAGGGTACCAACCAAGAGACCCAGTACTTC. Its protein is CASSQRPQGTNQETQYF. The V call is TRBV3-1 (or the pseudogene TRBV3-2), the J call TRBJ2-5; D may be TRBD1 (5 bases). Germline V gene lookup returns CDR1 LGHDT and CDR2 YNNKEL (reference sequence). The CDR3 totals 17 residues. Trimming pared 2 bases from V and 0 bases from J, leaving 16 bases between.

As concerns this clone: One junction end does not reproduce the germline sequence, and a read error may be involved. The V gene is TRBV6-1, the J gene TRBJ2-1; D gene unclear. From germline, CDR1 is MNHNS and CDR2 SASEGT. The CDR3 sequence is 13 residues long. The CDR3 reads CASSENSHNEQFF. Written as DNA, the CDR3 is TGTGCCAGCAGTGAAAACTCCCACAATGAGCAGTTCTTC.

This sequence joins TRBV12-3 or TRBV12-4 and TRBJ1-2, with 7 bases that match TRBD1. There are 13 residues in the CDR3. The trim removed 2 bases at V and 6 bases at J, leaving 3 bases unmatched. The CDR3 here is CASSLPGGNGYTF. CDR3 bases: TGTGCCAGCAGTTTACCAGGGGGAAATGGCTACACCTTC.

The CDR3 bases are TGTGCCAGCAGTTACTCGACATGGACAGCACGGGAAAAACTGTTTTTT. The encoded protein is CASSYSTWTAREKLFF. The chain employs TRBV6-5 and TRBJ1-4; TRBD1 might be the D (6 bases). This CDR3 is 16 amino acids long. The V and J ends lost 0 bases and 8 bases respectively, with 16 bases between them. Germline assignment: CDR1 MNHEY and CDR2 SVGAGI.

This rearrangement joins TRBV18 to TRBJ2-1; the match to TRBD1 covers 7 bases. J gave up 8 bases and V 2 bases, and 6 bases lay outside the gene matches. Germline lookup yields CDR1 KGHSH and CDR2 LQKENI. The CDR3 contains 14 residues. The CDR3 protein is CASSPDRVSDEQFF. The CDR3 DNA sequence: TGTGCCAGCTCACCAGACAGGGTTAGCGATGAGCAGTTCTTC.

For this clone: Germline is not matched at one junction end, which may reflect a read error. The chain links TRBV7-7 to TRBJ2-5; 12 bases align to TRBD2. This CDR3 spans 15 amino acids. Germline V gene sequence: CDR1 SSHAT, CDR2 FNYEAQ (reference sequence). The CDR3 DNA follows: TGTGCTAGCAGCTTACTAGCGGGAGGACAAGAGACCCAGTACTTC. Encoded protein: CASSLLAGGQETQYF.

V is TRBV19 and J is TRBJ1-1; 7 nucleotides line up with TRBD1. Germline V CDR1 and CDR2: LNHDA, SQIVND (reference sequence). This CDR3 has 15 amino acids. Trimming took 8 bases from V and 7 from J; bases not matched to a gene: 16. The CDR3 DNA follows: TGTGCCAGTTCCCTAAGGTCGGGACAGCCGGTTGAAGCTTTCTTT. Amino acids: CASSLRSGQPVEAFF.

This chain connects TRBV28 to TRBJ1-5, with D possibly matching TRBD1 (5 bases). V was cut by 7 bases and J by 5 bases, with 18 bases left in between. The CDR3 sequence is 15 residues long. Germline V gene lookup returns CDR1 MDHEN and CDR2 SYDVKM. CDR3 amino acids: CASNSPPGGDQPQHF. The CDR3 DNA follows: TGTGCCAGCAACTCGCCCCCGGGAGGGGATCAGCCCCAGCATTTT.

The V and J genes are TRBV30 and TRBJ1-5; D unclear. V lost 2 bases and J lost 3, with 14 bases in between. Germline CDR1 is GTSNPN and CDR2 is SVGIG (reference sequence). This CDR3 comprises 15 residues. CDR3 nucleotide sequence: TGTGCCTGGAGTCCCCCGGGCAGGATCAATCAGCCCCAGCATTTT. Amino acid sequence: CAWSPPGRINQPQHF.